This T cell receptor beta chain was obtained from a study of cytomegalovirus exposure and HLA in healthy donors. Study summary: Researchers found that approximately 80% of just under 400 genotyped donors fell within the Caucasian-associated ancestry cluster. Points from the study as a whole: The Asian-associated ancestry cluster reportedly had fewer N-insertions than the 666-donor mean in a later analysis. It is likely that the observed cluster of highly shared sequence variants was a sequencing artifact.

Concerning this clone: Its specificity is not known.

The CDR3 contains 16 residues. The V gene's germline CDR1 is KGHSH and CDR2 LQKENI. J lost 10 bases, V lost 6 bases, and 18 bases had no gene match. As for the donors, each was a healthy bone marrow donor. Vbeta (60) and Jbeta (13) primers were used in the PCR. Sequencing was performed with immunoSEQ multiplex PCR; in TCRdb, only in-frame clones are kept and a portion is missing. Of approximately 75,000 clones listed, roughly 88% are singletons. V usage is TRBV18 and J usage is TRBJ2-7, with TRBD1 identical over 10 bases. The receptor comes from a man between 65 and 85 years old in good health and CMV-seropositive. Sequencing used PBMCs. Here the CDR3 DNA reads TGTGCCAGCTCTCTGCAGGACGCAATGACAGGGGGCGGTCAGTACTTC. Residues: CASSLQDAMTGGGQYF.